The 23 T cell receptor beta chains below were found in one sample sequenced in a study of control samples from healthy donors and cancer patients. This table comes from immunoSEQ multiplex PCR, and its TCRdb copy is limited to in-frame clones, with some not included. This sample has tens of thousands of clones; about four fifths occur once, and the top ten carry about 16%. The material sequenced was blood. These receptors were taken from a man aged 45 to 65 in good health.

This clone was seen only a few times. The rearrangement joins TRBV27 to TRBJ2-7; tentative D call: TRBD2 (5 bases). The V and J ends lost 0 bases and 2 bases respectively, with 11 bases between them. This CDR3 spans 15 amino acids. From germline, CDR1 is MNHEY and CDR2 SMNVEV (reference sequence). CDR3 region: CASSLSLGDAYEQYF. The CDR3 nucleotides read TGTGCCAGCAGTTTATCTTTGGGAGACGCCTACGAGCAGTACTTC.

The chain employs TRBV7-3 and TRBJ2-2, with D hard to call. Germline CDR1 SGHTA, CDR2 FQGTGA. The CDR3 sequence is 19 residues long. V lost 0 bases and J lost 7, with 24 bases in between. The CDR3 sequence: CASSLTAASWVAGGGELFF. DNA for the CDR3: TGTGCCAGCAGCTTAACCGCGGCGAGTTGGGTAGCCGGTGGCGGGGAGCTGTTTTTT. The entire variable domain, with the rest obtained from reference TRBV7-3 and TRBJ2-2, is as follows: GAGVSQTPSNKVTEKGKYVELRCDPISGHTALYWYRQSLGQGPEFLIYFQGTGAADDSGLPNDRFFAVRPEGSVSTLKIQRTERGDSAVYLCASSLTAASWVAGGGELFFGEGSRLTVL.

V gene TRBV3-1 (or the pseudogene TRBV3-2) combines with J gene TRBJ2-7, with 9 bases fitting TRBD2. CDR3 length: 15 residues. V was clipped by 4 bases and J by 0 bases; unmatched bases: 4. Germline V gives CDR1 LGHDT, CDR2 YNNKEL (reference sequence). The DNA of the CDR3 is TGTGCCAGCAGCCTTTTTAGCGGGAGCTCCTACGAGCAGTACTTC. Translating gives CASSLFSGSSYEQYF.

The CDR3 DNA reads as TGTGCCAGCAGCAACCGGGGAGCCTATTCACCCCTCCACTTT. Amino acid sequence: CASSNRGAYSPLHF. This chain joins TRBV11-2 and TRBJ1-6; D not resolved. V lost 5 bases to trimming and J lost 8 bases, with 13 bases between them. The CDR3 loop spans 14 amino acids. Per germline, CDR1 SGHAT and CDR2 FQNNGV.

Remarks on this clone: This same CDR3 is encoded by further DNA sequences in the sample. The V call is TRBV27, the J call TRBJ1-1; D call uncertain. V lost 6 bases and J 0 bases, leaving 2 bases between the germline ends. The germline V gene encodes CDR1 MNHEY and CDR2 SMNVEV (reference sequence). There are 11 residues in the CDR3. CDR3 bases: TGTGCCAGCAGGCTGAACACTGAAGCTTTCTTT. Protein product: CASRLNTEAFF.

V and J are TRBV12-3 or TRBV12-4 and TRBJ1-2; no firm D call. V was trimmed by 0 bases and J by 8 bases, leaving 7 bases between them. This CDR3 is built from 12 residues. The CDR3 here is CASSLAKRGYTF. DNA of the CDR3: TGTGCCAGCAGTTTAGCGAAAAGAGGCTACACCTTC.

The chain couples TRBV15 to TRBJ2-3; D may be TRBD2 (6 bases). The CDR3 has 14 amino acids. Trimming stripped 0 bases from V and 10 bases from J, with 14 bases between. CDR1 is LNHNV and CDR2 is YYDKDF in the germline V gene (reference sequence). CDR3 sequence: CATSREVVEGAQYF. The CDR3 coding sequence is TGTGCCACCAGCAGAGAGGTAGTGGAGGGTGCGCAGTATTTT.

The rearrangement uses TRBV30 and TRBJ2-7, with D unclear. The germline V gene has CDR1 GTSNPN and CDR2 SVGIG (reference sequence). The length of the CDR3 is 14 residues. V was pared by 0 bases and J by 6 bases, with 15 bases between. The CDR3 spells CAWSVRVGRVEQYF. CDR3 bases: TGTGCCTGGAGTGTACGAGTTGGTCGTGTCGAGCAGTACTTC.

The rearrangement uses TRBV9 and TRBJ2-1; TRBD2 is a possible D gene (6 bases). The CDR3 totals 17 residues. CDR1 is SGDLS, CDR2 YYNGEE, per germline. Trimming cost V 0 bases and J 4 bases, with 17 bases left between them. Written as DNA, the CDR3 is TGTGCCAGCAGCGTAGGGATGGGCGGGATGATGTACAATGAGCAGTTCTTC. Encoded protein: CASSVGMGGMMYNEQFF.

CDR3 sequence (DNA): TGTGCCAGCAGGGTCGGCAACGAGCAGTACTTC. Protein: CASRVGNEQYF. The chain carries TRBV6-5 and TRBJ2-7; D call uncertain. The CDR3 runs to 11 residues. Trimming removed 6 bases at V and 5 bases at J, with 8 bases between. The germline CDR1 and CDR2 sequences are MNHEY and SVGAGI.

This clone showed up just a few times. The J gene is TRBJ1-5, the V gene TRBV5-5; D uncertain. Germline assignment: CDR1 SGHKS and CDR2 YYEKEE (reference sequence). The V end was cut by 3 bases, the J end by 6 bases, with 7 bases between. This CDR3 has 12 amino acids. The CDR3 bases are TGTGCCAGCAGCTCCGACATTCAGCCCCAGCATTTT. Its protein is CASSSDIQPQHF.

The chain couples TRBV5-1 to TRBJ1-2; D perhaps matches TRBD1 (5 bases). V was shortened by 2 bases and J by 2 bases, with 10 bases between the two germline ends. Germline CDR1 SGHRS, CDR2 YFSETQ. The CDR3 is 14 residues long. DNA of the CDR3: TGCGCCAGCAGCTTCACGACAGCCAACTATGGCTACACCTTC. Residues: CASSFTTANYGYTF.

The chain combines TRBV7-9 with TRBJ1-4; D is possibly TRBD1 (6 bases). The CDR3 covers 14 residues. Trimming took off 1 base at V and 8 bases at J, with 11 bases between the two ends. Germline CDR1 and CDR2: SEHNR and FQNEAQ (reference sequence). DNA of the CDR3: TGTGCCAGCAGCTTAGGGCAGGGGAGGGAAAAACTGTTTTTT. It is translated as CASSLGQGREKLFF.

The chain recombines TRBV23-1 with TRBJ2-3; a weak D match, TRBD2 (5 bases). TRBV23-1 is classed as an ORF, of uncertain function. The CDR3 contains 15 residues. Trimming removed 0 bases at V and 4 bases at J, with 11 bases between. CDR3 sequence: CASSQSRVGADTQYF. CDR3 coding DNA: TGCGCCAGCAGTCAATCAAGGGTCGGGGCAGATACGCAGTATTTT.

The gene calls are TRBV4-1 and TRBJ2-1; 9 bases align to TRBD2. Germline trimming cut 3 bases from V and 5 bases from J; bases unmatched to any gene: 8. CDR1 is MGHRA, CDR2 YSYEKL, per germline. CDR3 length: 16 residues. CDR3 amino acids: CASSHGAGGTDNEQFF. CDR3 DNA sequence: TGCGCCAGCAGCCATGGGGCGGGAGGGACGGACAATGAGCAGTTCTTC.

The chain carries TRBV18 and TRBJ2-5, with D possibly TRBD1 on 6 matching bases. CDR1 is KGHSH and CDR2 is LQKENI in the germline V gene. Trimming cost V 2 bases and J 3 bases, with 19 bases left between them. There are 17 residues in the CDR3. CDR3 bases: TGTGCCAGCTCACCAGTGGACAGTGTTATGATAAAAGAGACCCAGTACTTC. Translation gives CASSPVDSVMIKETQYF.

The chain combines TRBV27 with TRBJ2-3, with D possibly being TRBD1 or TRBD2 (5 bases each). Trimming took 6 bases from V and 5 from J, leaving 12 bases between them. The CDR3 covers 13 residues. Germline V lookup: CDR1 MNHEY, CDR2 SMNVEV (reference sequence). CDR3 sequence (DNA): TGTGCCAGCAGACGAGGGGTCATAGATACGCAGTATTTT. The encoded protein is CASRRGVIDTQYF.

The CDR3 sequence is CASSLNRIGYEQYF. Here the CDR3 DNA reads TGTGCCAGCAGCTTAAACAGGATCGGCTACGAGCAGTACTTC. This sequence joins TRBV7-2 and TRBJ2-7, with D possibly being TRBD1 (5 bases). The V end lost 2 bases, the J end lost 3 bases, and 11 bases lay between the germline ends. The CDR3 extends over 14 amino acids. CDR1 is SGHTA and CDR2 is FQGNSA in the germline V gene.

This clone came up once. The chain joins TRBV18 to TRBJ2-7, with TRBD1 identical over 8 bases. J lost 4 bases, V lost 4 bases, and 9 bases had no gene match. The CDR3 runs to 15 residues. From germline, CDR1 is KGHSH and CDR2 LQKENI. The CDR3 here is CASSRSATGEYEQYF. CDR3 DNA: TGTGCCAGCTCACGTTCTGCGACAGGGGAGTACGAGCAGTACTTC. The full variable domain, rest sourced from reference TRBV18 and TRBJ2-7, is NAGVMQNPRHLVRRRGQEARLRCSPMKGHSHVYWYRQLPEEGLKFMVYLQKENIIDESGMPKERFSAEFPKEGPSILRIQQVVRGDSAAYFCASSRSATGEYEQYFGPGTRLTVT.

This clone came up once. The V and J genes are TRBV28 and TRBJ1-3, with D perhaps TRBD1 (6 bases). CDR3 length: 16 residues. The V end lost 5 bases, the J end lost 1 base, and 15 bases lay between the germline ends. The germline V gene encodes CDR1 MDHEN and CDR2 SYDVKM. CDR3 sequence: CASSAFRGLSGNTIYF. The CDR3, as DNA: TGTGCCAGCAGTGCTTTCAGGGGTCTATCTGGAAACACCATATATTTT.

This clone appeared once. The V call is TRBV11-3, the J call TRBJ2-6; 8 nucleotides align to TRBD1. CDR1 is SGHNT, CDR2 YENEEA, per germline. The CDR3 has 14 amino acids. Losses at the gene ends were 1 base for V and 14 bases for J; bases not matched to a gene: 7. The CDR3 loop reads CASSLVGQGGILTF. For the CDR3, the DNA is TGTGCCAGCAGCTTAGTTGGACAGGGTGGCATCCTGACTTTC.

The rearrangement uses TRBV7-9 and TRBJ1-1; 7 nucleotides agree with TRBD1. Per germline, CDR1 SEHNR and CDR2 FQNEAQ (reference sequence). The CDR3 length is 17 residues. V lost 7 bases and J lost 3; bases outside the gene matches: 17. CDR3 protein: CASNKGVTGTADTEAFF. CDR3 coding DNA: TGTGCCAGCAACAAGGGGGTCACCGGGACAGCAGACACTGAAGCTTTCTTT.

Worth noting for this clone: In the same sample, other DNA sequences code for this CDR3. V and J are TRBV4-3 and TRBJ2-2, with 7 bases matching TRBD2. The trim removed 0 bases at V and 4 bases at J, leaving 2 bases unmatched. The CDR3 extends over 15 amino acids. Germline CDR1 LGHNA, CDR2 YSLEER. The CDR3, as DNA: TGCGCCAGCAGCCAAGATCGCGGGGGCACCGGGGAGCTGTTTTTT. Translation: CASSQDRGGTGELFF.